This note documents a single TCR beta chain sequence. This clonotype was picked up many times. It lacks a known antigen. Base qualities were left out, and no much larger clone turns up one base away. This record comes from a study of T cells in Graves' hyperthyroidism and ophthalmopathy (dated 2019 in TCRdb). Concerning the study at large: Peripheral blood was sampled at the time of initial diagnosis, prior to any treatment. TCR V-J signatures able to tell the groups apart were searched for in a discovery cohort of 100 patients, of whom about 40 had Graves' ophthalmopathy and around 56 had stable Graves' hyperthyroidism. Prospective prediction of ophthalmopathy was tested in an independent validation cohort of under 20 hyperthyroidism patients and 15 to 17 patients who later progressed to ophthalmopathy. The 100 or so discovery patients were divided at random into training and test sets in a 7:3 ratio. Thyroid tissue and blood T-cell repertoires from about six Graves' hyperthyroidism patients were also compared in the study. After sampling, hyperthyroidism patients received methimazole starting at 30 mg daily, and ophthalmopathy patients received high-dose intravenous methylprednisolone. According to the paper, TCR Vbeta CDR3 sequencing was carried out on 120 to 150 peripheral blood samples, which came from under 50 ophthalmopathy, some 73 hyperthyroidism and 17 progressor patients.

The TCR beta CDR3 regions were amplified from RNA transcripts. A first-round RT-PCR of the TCR CDR3 used the HTBI primer set with the Qiagen OneStep RT-PCR kit. The libraries were constructed in a second round of multiplex PCR and then size-selected and purified. Paired-end sequencing of the libraries was performed with 100 bp reads on an Illumina HiSeq2000. The original methods were these. SOAPnuke was used to process the raw data, throwing out any read that contained adapters or uncalled bases, had a mean Phred below 15, or lacked an exact constant-primer or identifier match. High-quality paired reads were merged using COPE v1.2.5, and each unique nucleotide sequence was defined as a clonotype. MiTCR v1.1 was used to align clonotypes to the IMGT TRBV, TRBD and TRBJ reference segments. The analysis was restricted to V-J combinations with a frequency above 0.0001, which together covered 99.2% of the repertoires. A TCS score was defined as the ratio of F50 (clonal expansion) to E x V (chaos), with BLOSUM62-based TCRdist applied between CDR3 peptides within each V-J. Welch's t-statistics and random forest reduced around 520 V-J features to 10 to 15, which were used in a naive Bayes classifier (R e1071). TCRdb itself trimmed the public reads at Q25 with fastp, ran MiXCR and retained productive beta chains. A single entry per CDR3 protein holds the most common genes and DNA from its merged rows. The V and J calls and clone size are TCRdb's, not the authors'. The sample contains some 420,000 distinct CDR3 sequences, approximately 14% of them found a single time. Jointly, the top ten make up 5% to 6% of the sample.

A patient counted as having stable Graves' hyperthyroidism if no progression to ophthalmopathy occurred over 18 months of follow-up. Hyperthyroidism patients were newly diagnosed, had a disease duration of under 2 months, and were aged 18 to 65 years. Any patient with an uncontrolled infection, another autoimmune disease, pregnancy or lactation was excluded. Clinical symptoms, serum thyroxine and TRAb, thyroid ultrasound, and orbital computed tomography formed the basis for the diagnoses. Ficoll-Paque density gradient centrifugation was used to isolate PBMCs from around 10 ml of fresh peripheral blood. Trizol reagent was used to extract total RNA, and RNA quality was then checked on an Agilent 2100 Bioanalyzer. The research as a whole found: Most expanded thyroid clonotypes (frequency above 0.001) were also detected in blood, suggesting blood repertoires may reflect thyroid immune responses. No statistical method was used to fix the sample size in advance, and group allocation was not hidden from the investigators. In validation, the model predicted progression to ophthalmopathy with 60% to 71% sensitivity and 72% to 85% specificity, a median of around six months before onset. Ophthalmopathy was separated from stable hyperthyroidism by a 13 V-J signature model, with approximately 89% sensitivity and about 84% specificity obtained in cross-validation and 80%/75% obtained in testing.

Trimming at the junction amounts to 6 bases on V and 3 bases on J, and the germline ends lie 20 bases apart. The CDR3 covers 16 residues, taking in both the cysteine and the phenylalanine. Only CDR3 DNA remains: 48 bases, in frame from the first base. The germline V gene specifies MNHNS as CDR1 and SASEGT as CDR2. The sample was blood. This chain joins TRBV6-1 to TRBJ1-2; the D segment cannot be called with confidence. This receptor was identified in a woman under 30 with Graves' hyperthyroidism. The sequenced DNA is TGTGCCAGCAGACCCGGCCAGGCACAAGGGTACTATGGCTACACCTTC. Translation gives CASRPGQAQGYYGYTF.